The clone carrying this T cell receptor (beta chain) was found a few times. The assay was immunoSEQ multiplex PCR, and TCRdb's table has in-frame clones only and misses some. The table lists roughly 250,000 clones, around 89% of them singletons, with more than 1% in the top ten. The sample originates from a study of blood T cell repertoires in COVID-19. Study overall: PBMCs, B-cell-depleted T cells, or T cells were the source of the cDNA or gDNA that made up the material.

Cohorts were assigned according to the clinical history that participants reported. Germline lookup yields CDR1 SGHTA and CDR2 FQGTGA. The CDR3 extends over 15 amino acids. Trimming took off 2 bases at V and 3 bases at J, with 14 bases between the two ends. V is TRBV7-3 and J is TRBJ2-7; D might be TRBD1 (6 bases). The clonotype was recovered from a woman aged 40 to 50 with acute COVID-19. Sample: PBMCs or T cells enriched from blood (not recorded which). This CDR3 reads CASSLSGGTHYEQYF. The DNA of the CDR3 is TGTGCCAGCAGCTTATCGGGTGGGACACACTACGAGCAGTACTTC.